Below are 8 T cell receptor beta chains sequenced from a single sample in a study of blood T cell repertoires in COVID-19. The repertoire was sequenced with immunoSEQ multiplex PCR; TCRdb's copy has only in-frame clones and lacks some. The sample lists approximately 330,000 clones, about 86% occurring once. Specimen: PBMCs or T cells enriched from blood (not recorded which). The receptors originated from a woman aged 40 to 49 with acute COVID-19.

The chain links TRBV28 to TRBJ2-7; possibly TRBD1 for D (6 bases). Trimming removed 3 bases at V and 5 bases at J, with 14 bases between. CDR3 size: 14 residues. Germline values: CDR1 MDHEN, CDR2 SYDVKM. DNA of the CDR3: TGTGCCAGCAGTTTCGACAGGCCCAAACACGAGCAGTACTTC. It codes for CASSFDRPKHEQYF.

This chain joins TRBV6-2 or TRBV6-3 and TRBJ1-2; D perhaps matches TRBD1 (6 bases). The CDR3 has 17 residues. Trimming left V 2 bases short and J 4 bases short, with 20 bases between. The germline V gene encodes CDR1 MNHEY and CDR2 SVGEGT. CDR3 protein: CASSYPGAQGTSYGYTF. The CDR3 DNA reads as TGTGCCAGCAGTTACCCCGGGGCACAGGGAACGAGCTATGGCTACACCTTC.

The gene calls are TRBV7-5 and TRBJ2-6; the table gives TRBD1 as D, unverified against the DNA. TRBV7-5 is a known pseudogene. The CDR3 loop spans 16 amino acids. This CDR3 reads CARSADRGGGANVLTF. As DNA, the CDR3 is TGTGCCAGAAGCGCGGACAGGGGAGGTGGGGCCAACGTCCTGACTTTC.

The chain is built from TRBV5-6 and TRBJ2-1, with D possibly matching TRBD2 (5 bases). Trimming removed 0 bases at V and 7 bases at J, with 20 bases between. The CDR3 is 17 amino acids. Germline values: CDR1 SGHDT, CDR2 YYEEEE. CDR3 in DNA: TGTGCCAGCAGCTTGGTAGGGAGCGAGGCGACTAAGAATGAGCAGTTCTTC. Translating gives CASSLVGSEATKNEQFF.

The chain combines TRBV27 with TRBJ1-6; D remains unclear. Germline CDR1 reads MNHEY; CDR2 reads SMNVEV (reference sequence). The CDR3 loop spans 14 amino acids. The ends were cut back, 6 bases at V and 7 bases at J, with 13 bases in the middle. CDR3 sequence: CASSPGLINSPLHF. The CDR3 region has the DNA TGTGCCAGCAGCCCTGGACTGATCAATTCACCCCTCCACTTT.

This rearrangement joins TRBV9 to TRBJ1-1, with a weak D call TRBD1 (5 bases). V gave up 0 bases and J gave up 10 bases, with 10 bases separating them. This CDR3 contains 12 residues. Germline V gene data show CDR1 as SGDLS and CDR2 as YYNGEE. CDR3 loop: CASSVDGRAAFF. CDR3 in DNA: TGTGCCAGCAGCGTAGATGGCAGGGCAGCTTTCTTT.

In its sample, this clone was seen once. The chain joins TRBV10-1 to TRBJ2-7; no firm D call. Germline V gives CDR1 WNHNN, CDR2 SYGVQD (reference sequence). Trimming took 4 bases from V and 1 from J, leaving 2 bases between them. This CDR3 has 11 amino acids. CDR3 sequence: CASSVSYEQYF. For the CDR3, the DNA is TGCGCCAGCAGTGTATCCTACGAGCAGTACTTC.

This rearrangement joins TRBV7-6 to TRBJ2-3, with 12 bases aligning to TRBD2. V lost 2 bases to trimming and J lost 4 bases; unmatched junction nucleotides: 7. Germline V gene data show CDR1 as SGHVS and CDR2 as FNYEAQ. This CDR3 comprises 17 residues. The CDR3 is CASSLPPSGRAADTQYF. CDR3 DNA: TGTGCCAGCAGCTTACCCCCTAGCGGGAGGGCCGCAGATACGCAGTATTTT. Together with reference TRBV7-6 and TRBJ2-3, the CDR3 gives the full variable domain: GAGVSQSPRYKVTKRGQDVALRCDPISGHVSLYWYRQALGQGPEFLTYFNYEAQQDKSGLPNDRFSAERPEGSISTLTIQRTEQRDSAMYRCASSLPPSGRAADTQYFGPGTRLTVL.